The rows below give T cell receptor beta chains drawn from one sample of a study of T-cell memory formation after mild COVID-19. TCRdb re-called the 5' RACE reads through MiXCR, storing one row per CDR3 protein. The data hold 40,000 or so distinct CDR3 sequences, with over 6.5% observed a single time. Sequenced: PBMCs or a T cell subset sorted from them (not recorded which). The receptors were sampled from an adult who had mild COVID-19 (a few samples of this study predate the infection). Cell type and time point are not known. Each CDR3 is given with its conserved first and last residue. The D gene is left open where the match is weak. Clone size is given for some rows only: seen once, a few or many times, or a class if the clone is expanded.

size	D	length	V	J	CDR3	DNA
many	TRBD1	16	TRBV4-2	TRBJ1-1	CASSPATGGVNTEAFF	TGTGCCAGCAGCCCCGCGACAGGGGGCGTTAACACTGAAGCTTTCTTT
many	.	15	TRBV7-3	TRBJ2-5	CASSLMGAAKETQYF	TGTGCCAGCAGCTTAATGGGGGCGGCTAAAGAGACCCAGTACTTC
many	.	15	TRBV5-1	TRBJ1-1	CASSRTGPKNTEAFF	TGCGCCAGCAGCCGAACGGGGCCGAAGAACACTGAAGCTTTCTTT
many	.	17	TRBV7-2	TRBJ2-7	CASSPTRSGHSSYEQYF	TGTGCCAGCAGCCCCACCCGGTCAGGGCATAGCTCCTACGAGCAGTACTTC
once	TRBD1	15	TRBV5-1	TRBJ2-1	CASSSGQGINTEQFF	TGCGCCAGCAGCTCCGGACAGGGCATAAACACTGAGCAGTTCTTC
many	.	13	TRBV5-1	TRBJ1-5	CASSLSVDQPQHF	TGCGCCAGCAGCTTAAGCGTAGATCAGCCCCAGCATTTT
few	.	13	TRBV18	TRBJ2-1	CASSPSSVHEQFF	TGTGCCAGCTCACCTTCTAGCGTCCATGAGCAGTTCTTC
.	TRBD1	15	TRBV20-1	TRBJ2-6	CSARVTGTGANVLTF	TGCAGTGCTAGAGTGACAGGGACTGGGGCCAACGTCCTGACTTTC
many	.	16	TRBV6-2/TRBV6-3	TRBJ2-7	CASSYPSMRRSYEQYF	TGTGCCAGCAGTTACCCCTCCATGAGGCGCTCCTACGAGCAGTACTTC
.	.	13	TRBV6-5	TRBJ2-1	CASSYAGYNEQFF	TGTGCCAGCAGTTACGCCGGCTACAATGAGCAGTTCTTC
few	.	15	TRBV6-5	TRBJ1-5	CASSYSREGNQPQHF	TGTGCCAGCAGTTACTCGAGGGAAGGCAATCAGCCCCAGCATTTT
many	.	13	TRBV9	TRBJ2-2	CASSVNVPGELFF	TGTGCCAGCAGCGTCAATGTTCCCGGGGAGCTGTTTTTT
many	TRBD2	16	TRBV12-3/TRBV12-4	TRBJ2-3	CASSQPPSGIPDTQYF	TGTGCCAGCAGTCAACCTCCTAGCGGGATTCCAGATACGCAGTATTTT
many	TRBD2	14	TRBV5-1	TRBJ2-3	CASSLGTSLDTQYF	TGCGCCAGCAGCTTGGGGACTAGCTTGGATACGCAGTATTTT
many	.	13	TRBV7-3	TRBJ2-1	CASSPGSYNEQFF	TGTGCCAGCAGCCCGGGCTCCTACAATGAGCAGTTCTTC
.	.	13	TRBV24-1	TRBJ2-4	CATSEAGPSSQYF	TGTGCCACCAGTGAAGCAGGCCCCAGCAGTCAGTACTTC
many	.	14	TRBV7-8	TRBJ2-2	CASSLGQHTGELFF	TGTGCCAGCAGCTTAGGTCAGCACACCGGGGAGCTGTTTTTT
many	.	12	TRBV7-9	TRBJ2-7	CASSADFTEQYF	TGTGCCAGCAGCGCGGACTTTACCGAGCAGTACTTC
many	.	16	TRBV7-9	TRBJ2-7	CASSSPGDQRSYEQYF	TGTGCCAGCAGCTCTCCTGGGGACCAACGCTCCTACGAGCAGTACTTC
few	.	12	TRBV12-3/TRBV12-4	TRBJ1-2	CASSWQGGGYTF	TGTGCCAGCAGTTGGCAGGGTGGTGGCTACACCTTC
many	.	13	TRBV18	TRBJ2-5	CASSRGREETQYF	TGTGCCAGCTCTCGGGGCAGGGAAGAGACCCAGTACTTC
many	TRBD2	16	TRBV7-3	TRBJ2-5	CASSLPGSTSAETQYF	TGTGCCAGCAGCCTCCCCGGATCGACTAGCGCAGAGACCCAGTACTTC
many	.	16	TRBV11-2	TRBJ2-1	CASSPLTVVLKNEQFF	TGTGCCAGCAGCCCGTTGACAGTAGTTTTGAAAAATGAGCAGTTCTTC
many	.	13	TRBV29-1	TRBJ2-1	CSVEKADYNEQFF	TGCAGCGTTGAGAAGGCGGACTACAATGAGCAGTTCTTC
.	.	14	TRBV18	TRBJ1-1	CASTSREQGTEAFF	TGTGCCAGCACGTCACGGGAACAGGGAACTGAAGCTTTCTTT
.	.	12	TRBV14	TRBJ2-6	CASSQDLDRPTF	TGTGCCAGCAGCCAAGATCTTGACAGGCCCACTTTC
many	.	14	TRBV3-1	TRBJ2-7	CASSQRGRQSGLYF	TGTGCCAGCAGCCAAAGGGGACGACAGAGTGGATTGTACTTC
.	.	14	TRBV19	TRBJ1-5	CASSIGRRNQPQHF	TGTGCCAGTAGTATAGGGAGGCGCAATCAGCCCCAGCATTTT